The source of this T cell receptor beta chain is a study of neurological immune-mediated disorders. The study's findings and limits: For the multiple sclerosis repertoire cluster, no association with any clinical or MRI feature was found.

Trimming took 2 bases from V and 5 from J; bases not matched to a gene: 6. Germline V CDR1 and CDR2: KGHDR, SFDVKD. There are 16 residues in the CDR3. cDNA was made by 5'RACE with 10-nucleotide random UMIs. Every sequencing run drew on 15-18 subjects and yielded over 170 million TCR-beta sequences. Each CDR3 protein is one row after TCRdb ran MiXCR on the 5' RACE reads. The repertoire holds about 66,000 distinct CDR3 sequences, around 3.3% seen once, with around 3.8% in the top ten. This clonotype was recorded at least ten times. Its antigen is undetermined. Sequencing was performed on PBMCs. The chain combines TRBV24-1 with TRBJ1-5; 9 bases map to TRBD1. This receptor was identified in a man in his forties with multiple sclerosis. CDR3 coding DNA: TGTGCCACCAGTGATTCGGGACAGGGCGGCGATCAGCCCCAGCATTTT. This gives the protein CATSDSGQGGDQPQHF.